Listed below are T cell receptor beta chains from one sample, sequenced in a study of blood T cell repertoires in COVID-19. Repertoires were generated with immunoSEQ multiplex PCR, while TCRdb's copy carries only in-frame clones and drops some. The sample includes tens of thousands of clones, more than 75% of them seen just once. What was sequenced was peripheral blood. These receptors all stem from a human donor in a cohort sampled during active COVID-19. The CDR3 runs from the conserved cysteine through the conserved F or W. The D gene is left open where the match is weak. Clone size is stated in some rows and not others, as once, few, many or a class when expanded.

CDR3aa: CASSPARDFGNSPLHF; CDR3nt: TGTGCCAGCAGCCCCGCTCGGGACTTTGGGAATTCACCCCTCCACTTT; d_gene: -; abundance: few; j_gene: TRBJ1-6; v_gene: TRBV5-6
CDR3aa: CASSLAGAYEQYF; CDR3nt: TGTGCCAGCAGTTTAGCGGGAGCTTACGAGCAGTACTTC; d_gene: -; abundance: -; j_gene: TRBJ2-7; v_gene: TRBV12-3/TRBV12-4
CDR3aa: CASSLQAGQPQHF; CDR3nt: TGTGCCAGCAGTTTGCAGGCGGGTCAGCCCCAGCATTTT; d_gene: -; abundance: -; j_gene: TRBJ1-5; v_gene: TRBV12-3/TRBV12-4
CDR3aa: CASSVVSPANYGYTF; CDR3nt: TGTGCCAGCAGCGTAGTTTCTCCGGCTAACTATGGCTACACCTTC; d_gene: -; abundance: -; j_gene: TRBJ1-2; v_gene: TRBV9
CDR3aa: CASSQGQEHTEAFF; CDR3nt: TGTGCCAGCAGCCAGGGACAGGAGCACACTGAAGCTTTCTTT; d_gene: TRBD1; abundance: -; j_gene: TRBJ1-1; v_gene: TRBV7-6
CDR3aa: CATSAPDRGQGNEQFF; CDR3nt: TGTGCCACCAGTGCTCCTGACAGGGGGCAAGGCAATGAGCAGTTCTTC; d_gene: TRBD1; abundance: -; j_gene: TRBJ2-1; v_gene: TRBV24-1
CDR3aa: CASSYSIQASSYNEQFF; CDR3nt: TGTGCCAGCAGTTACAGCATCCAGGCGAGCTCCTACAATGAGCAGTTCTTC; d_gene: -; abundance: -; j_gene: TRBJ2-1; v_gene: TRBV6-2/TRBV6-3
CDR3aa: CASSALAGGGETQYF; CDR3nt: TGTGCCAGCAGTGCCCTAGCGGGAGGAGGAGAGACCCAGTACTTC; d_gene: TRBD2; abundance: -; j_gene: TRBJ2-5; v_gene: TRBV25-1
CDR3aa: CASSRPDRLNTEAFF; CDR3nt: TGTGCCAGCAGTCGACCGGACAGGTTGAACACTGAAGCTTTCTTT; d_gene: TRBD1; abundance: -; j_gene: TRBJ1-1; v_gene: TRBV28
CDR3aa: CASSWGDYGYTF; CDR3nt: TGTGCCAGCTCATGGGGCGACTATGGCTACACCTTC; d_gene: -; abundance: -; j_gene: TRBJ1-2; v_gene: TRBV28
CDR3aa: CASSLVQSYEQYF; CDR3nt: TGTGCCAGCAGCTTGGTCCAGTCCTACGAGCAGTACTTC; d_gene: -; abundance: few; j_gene: TRBJ2-7; v_gene: TRBV5-4
CDR3aa: CASSRQVSTDTQYF; CDR3nt: TGTGCCAGCAGCCGACAGGTTAGCACAGATACGCAGTATTTT; d_gene: -; abundance: -; j_gene: TRBJ2-3; v_gene: TRBV27
CDR3aa: CASSFWAGGDNIQYF; CDR3nt: TGTGCCAGCAGTTTTTGGGCGGGAGGGGACAACATTCAGTACTTC; d_gene: TRBD2; abundance: once; j_gene: TRBJ2-4; v_gene: TRBV27
CDR3aa: CSASPSGGNQPQHF; CDR3nt: TGCAGTGCTAGTCCCTCGGGGGGCAATCAGCCCCAGCATTTT; d_gene: -; abundance: once; j_gene: TRBJ1-5; v_gene: TRBV20-1
CDR3aa: CASSAGSTDTQYF; CDR3nt: TGTGCCAGCAGCGCAGGGAGCACAGATACGCAGTATTTT; d_gene: -; abundance: -; j_gene: TRBJ2-3; v_gene: TRBV25-1
CDR3aa: CASSFSGEGGTEAFF; CDR3nt: TGTGCCAGCAGCTTTTCGGGGGAGGGAGGGACTGAAGCTTTCTTT; d_gene: -; abundance: once; j_gene: TRBJ1-1; v_gene: TRBV27
CDR3aa: CAISENSNYGYTF; CDR3nt: TGTGCCATCAGTGAAAACTCCAACTATGGCTACACCTTC; d_gene: -; abundance: -; j_gene: TRBJ1-2; v_gene: TRBV10-3
CDR3aa: CARSEDRSSTDTQYF; CDR3nt: TGTGCCAGATCCGAGGACAGAAGCAGCACAGATACGCAGTATTTT; d_gene: -; abundance: -; j_gene: TRBJ2-3; v_gene: TRBV27
CDR3aa: CASSHLRYNEQFF; CDR3nt: TGTGCCAGCAGCCATCTGCGGTACAATGAGCAGTTCTTC; d_gene: -; abundance: -; j_gene: TRBJ2-1; v_gene: TRBV12-3/TRBV12-4
CDR3aa: CASSVTAVSNTGELFF; CDR3nt: TGTGCCAGCAGCGTAACGGCGGTATCGAACACCGGGGAGCTGTTTTTT; d_gene: -; abundance: -; j_gene: TRBJ2-2; v_gene: TRBV9
CDR3aa: CASSFLGGANYGYTF; CDR3nt: TGCGCCAGCAGCTTTTTAGGGGGGGCTAACTATGGCTACACCTTC; d_gene: -; abundance: -; j_gene: TRBJ1-2; v_gene: TRBV5-1
CDR3aa: CASSFGTAYNSPLHF; CDR3nt: TGTGCCAGCAGCTTTGGGACAGCTTATAATTCACCCCTCCACTTT; d_gene: TRBD1; abundance: -; j_gene: TRBJ1-6; v_gene: TRBV9
CDR3aa: CASSEGQGFFANEKLFF; CDR3nt: TGTGCCAGCAGTGAGGGGCAGGGTTTTTTTGCTAATGAAAAACTGTTTTTT; d_gene: -; abundance: -; j_gene: TRBJ1-4; v_gene: TRBV2
CDR3aa: CAISVSGQEYNEQFF; CDR3nt: TGTGCCATCAGCGTTTCGGGACAGGAATACAATGAGCAGTTCTTC; d_gene: TRBD1; abundance: -; j_gene: TRBJ2-1; v_gene: TRBV10-3
CDR3aa: CASGLNIRGLYQPQHF; CDR3nt: TGTGCTAGTGGTTTGAATATCAGGGGGCTCTATCAGCCCCAGCATTTT; d_gene: TRBD1; abundance: once; j_gene: TRBJ1-5; v_gene: TRBV12-5
CDR3aa: CASTRELEDTQYF; CDR3nt: TGCGCCAGCACGAGGGAACTGGAAGATACGCAGTATTTT; d_gene: -; abundance: once; j_gene: TRBJ2-3; v_gene: TRBV10-1
CDR3aa: CASSSPPTGEEQFF; CDR3nt: TGTGCCAGCAGCTCACCCCCGACAGGCGAAGAGCAGTTCTTC; d_gene: -; abundance: -; j_gene: TRBJ2-1; v_gene: TRBV7-2
CDR3aa: CASSPGRGFDTEAFF; CDR3nt: TGTGCCAGCAGCCCAGGGCGGGGTTTTGACACTGAAGCTTTCTTT; d_gene: -; abundance: -; j_gene: TRBJ1-1; v_gene: TRBV7-2
CDR3aa: CATSDLGSSGSDEQFF; CDR3nt: TGTGCCACCAGTGATTTAGGATCTAGCGGGAGCGATGAGCAGTTCTTC; d_gene: TRBD2; abundance: -; j_gene: TRBJ2-1; v_gene: TRBV24-1
CDR3aa: CASSLTGGPLEKLFF; CDR3nt: TGTGCCAGCAGCCTAACGGGGGGACCCCTTGAAAAACTGTTTTTT; d_gene: -; abundance: -; j_gene: TRBJ1-4; v_gene: TRBV7-9
CDR3aa: CASSLGGTNEKLFF; CDR3nt: TGTGCCAGCAGTTTAGGGGGCACTAATGAAAAACTGTTTTTT; d_gene: -; abundance: -; j_gene: TRBJ1-4; v_gene: TRBV28
CDR3aa: CANSGRAGGNEQFF; CDR3nt: TGTGCCAATAGCGGGAGGGCCGGGGGGAATGAGCAGTTCTTC; d_gene: TRBD2; abundance: -; j_gene: TRBJ2-1; v_gene: TRBV24-1
CDR3aa: CASRQPGGRVEQFF; CDR3nt: TGTGCCAGCAGACAGCCGGGGGGGAGGGTTGAGCAGTTCTTC; d_gene: TRBD2; abundance: -; j_gene: TRBJ2-1; v_gene: TRBV7-2